The following is a T cell receptor (beta chain) sequence with its context. Using immunoSEQ multiplex PCR, the repertoire was profiled, and TCRdb retains in-frame clones only, with some absent. In the table there are 120,000 to 150,000 clones, 75% to 90% of which are singletons. The sample belongs to a study of blood T cell repertoires in COVID-19. Trimming removed 1 base from V and 2 bases from J, with 8 bases in between. The V gene's germline CDR1 is SGHDN and CDR2 FVKESK. The CDR3 is 15 amino acids. This chain uses TRBV14 with TRBJ2-2, with D tentatively TRBD1 (6 bases). The receptor was isolated from a young man with COVID-19, enrolled during active disease. Sequenced sample: peripheral blood. The CDR3 coding sequence is TGTGCCAGCAGCCAAGCCAGGGGTAACACCGGGGAGCTGTTTTTT. Its protein is CASSQARGNTGELFF.